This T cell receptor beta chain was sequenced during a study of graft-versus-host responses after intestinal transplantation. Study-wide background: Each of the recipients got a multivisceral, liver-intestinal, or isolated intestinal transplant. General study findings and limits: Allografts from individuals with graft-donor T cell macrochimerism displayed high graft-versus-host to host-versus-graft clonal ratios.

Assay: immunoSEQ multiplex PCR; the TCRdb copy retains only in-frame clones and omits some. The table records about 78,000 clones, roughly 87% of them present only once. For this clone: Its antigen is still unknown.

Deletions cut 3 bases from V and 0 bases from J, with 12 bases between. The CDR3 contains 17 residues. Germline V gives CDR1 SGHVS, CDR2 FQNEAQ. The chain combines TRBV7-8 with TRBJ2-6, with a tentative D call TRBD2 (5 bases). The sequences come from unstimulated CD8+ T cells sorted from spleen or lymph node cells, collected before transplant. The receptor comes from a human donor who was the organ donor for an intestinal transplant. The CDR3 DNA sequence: TGTGCCAGCAGCTTCGGGGTTTCGGGCTCTGGGGCCAACGTCCTGACTTTC. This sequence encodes CASSFGVSGSGANVLTF.